This T cell receptor beta chain is drawn from a study of cytomegalovirus exposure and HLA in healthy donors (dated by TCRdb to the late 2010s). Regarding the complete study: An earlier analysis of some 620 of the donors reported roughly 300 Gb of sequence data and 117 million unique TCR beta sequences obtained from some 170 million T cells. The aim of the study was to test whether cataloging public T cell receptors could identify signatures of past pathogen exposure. The number of typed donors differed by locus: about 620-640 for A, B, C, DRB1 and DQB1; 522 for DQA1; around 610 for DPA1; and around 470 for DPB1. A later analysis re-analyzed previously published TCR beta repertoires from roughly 690 donors and added high-resolution HLA genotyping to study TCR occurrence patterns. An early release that covered about 600 HLA-typed donors contained about 290 gigabases of sequencing data and about 84 million unique TCR sequences. Both class I and class II loci were covered by HLA typing, at four-digit resolution. In a later genetic analysis, genome-wide SNP genotypes for about three fifths of the 666 donors were used, and that subset was treated as a discovery cohort. Across 398 genotyped donors of the cohort, an average of about 220,000 unique TCR beta nucleotide sequences per donor were sequenced, and roughly 20% of those sequences were non-productive. Donor age, sex, ethnicity and CMV serostatus were collected together with the repertoire data. A separate validation cohort of roughly 130 different subjects was used in addition to the roughly 670-subject first cohort. The genetic ancestry cluster associated with self-reported Caucasian donors included 65% to 90% of the roughly 410 genotyped donors. Rather than using new phenotypic data, the later analysis identified candidate immune exposures from TCR beta sequences and from how often those sequences occurred across donors. To predict cytomegalovirus infection status, the study brought together high-throughput TCR immunosequencing, statistical association of individual TCRs with disease status, and machine learning. The study profiled the T cell repertoires of some 610 subjects by immunosequencing and related them to cytomegalovirus serostatus. Because of strong linkage in the cohort, roughly five DR-DQ haplotypes were treated as single units for association and clustering. In an earlier analysis of roughly 540 of the donors, high-throughput TCR beta sequencing was used to judge whether each TCR beta V gene segment behaved as functional or pseudogenic. All discovery cohort repertoires had been generated on a single sequencing platform.

What the work shows at the level of the full study, not this receptor alone: Several of the top co-occurrence clusters appeared to be linked to parvovirus B19, influenza, CMV and Epstein-Barr virus, according to a later analysis. A further reported finding was that TCR beta sequences accurately predicted the HLA-A and HLA-B alleles for most subjects in the first cohort. This cohort had only TCR beta chains sequenced, and the lack of alpha or paired-chain data limited which features could be detected. In vitro tests confirmed that three of the cytomegalovirus-associated TCR beta chains recognize cytomegalovirus antigens. CMV serostatus was the only immune exposure information available for the cohort. According to the authors, the approach could potentially be generalized to other disease states and immunological phenotypes. Linkage disequilibrium might explain the correlated functional status among segregating V segments, but an unknown experimental factor could not be excluded. In a later analysis, 16,951 TCR beta sequences were associated with specific HLA alleles at a false discovery rate of 0.05. Cytomegalovirus status was reported to be diagnosed by the classifier with high specificity and sensitivity in both the original and validation cohorts. Strong co-occurrence of HLA alleles, especially DR and DQ, made assigning TCR associations to individual alleles difficult. The presence/absence analyses assumed that sequencing depth was roughly uniform across donors, and that assumption may not be true. Compared with the approximately 670-donor mean, donors in an Asian-associated ancestry cluster had fewer N-insertions in productive TCRs, according to a later genetic analysis. Most CMV-associated TCR beta chains appeared to be HLA-restricted in a later analysis, and the HLA associations seemed to be driven largely by CMV exposure. While some public TCRs were present in many individuals, most TCR sequences turned up only very rarely across donors. About 15 rarely observed V segments, including chromosome 9 orphons, were excluded from the earlier analysis of several hundred of the donors because counts were too low. In a later genetic analysis, a missense DCLRE1C variant was associated with V-gene and J-gene trimming of TCR beta chains, and the association was replicated in an independent cohort. Because HLA typing was unavailable for some donors at each locus, only the typed subset was used in association tests. In a later analysis, the rate of TCR association differed among HLA loci, with DRB1 alleles having the most associated TCRs and HLA-C alleles having the fewest. A cluster of highly shared sequence variants was judged likely to represent a technical artifact of the sequencing pipeline. A total of 150 to 200 TCR beta chains were listed by the study as associated with cytomegalovirus. In a later analysis, HLA-associated TCR beta chains were found to be more clonally expanded and to have lower generation probabilities than equally common non-associated chains. An earlier analysis of around 500 of the donors showed that most TCR beta V segments appeared in productive rearrangements either about 87% or about 30% of the time, which broadly matched IMGT annotations.

As for this clone: Which antigen it targets is not known. Base qualities were left out, and no much larger clone turns up one base away.

The cohort was made up of several hundred healthy bone marrow donors. At the time of sampling, all cohort members were nominally healthy, though unrecorded immune exposures were likely present. The donor was CMV seronegative and was included in the group of under 450 seronegative cohort members. A peripheral blood sample was collected from each donor, and TCR beta sequencing was performed on peripheral blood mononuclear cells. Genomic DNA extraction from the blood cell samples was performed with the Qiagen DNeasy Blood Extraction Kit. Library preparation employed the immunoSEQ multiplex PCR assay. For the multiplex PCR, a mixture combining 60 forward primers for TCR Vbeta segments and 13 reverse primers for TCR Jbeta segments was used. The CDR3 region of rearranged TCR beta genes was amplified from genomic DNA with a multiplex PCR assay. On the Illumina HiSeq System, the amplified TCR beta libraries were sequenced as 87-base-pair reads. On the study's bioinformatics: A later analysis tallied roughly 80 million unique TCR beta chains across the 660 or so repertoires, and some 10 million of those chains were shared by two or more donors. A nearest-neighbor algorithm error-corrected the raw reads and collapsed the reads into unique sequences, merging closely related sequences to remove PCR and sequencing errors. CDR3 sequences were aligned to IMGT reference sequences to assign V, D and J gene segments. For a sequence to be retained, a match of at least six nucleotides was required to both a V gene segment and a J gene segment. Rearrangements were called productive when the CDR3 lacked stop codons and stayed in frame with V and J; all others were non-productive. CDR3 was defined by IMGT convention, running from the second conserved V-encoded cysteine to the conserved J-encoded phenylalanine. The earlier analysis of about 590 of the donors excluded sequences that lacked an unambiguous match to a single V gene segment. An earlier analysis of several hundred of the donors classified V segments as functional when productive rearrangements were above 56.7% and as segregating when the standard deviation between donors was above 5%. To diagnose cytomegalovirus status from the catalog of TCR beta chain sequences, a statistical classification framework was built. V and J gene assignment, in a later analysis, came from comparing TCR nucleotide sequences with IMGT/GENE-DB human TR gene sequences. Using the TCRdist pipeline, a later analysis assigned CDR3 sequences along with most-parsimonious VDJ recombination scenarios. In a later analysis, each TCR beta chain was defined by its CDR3 amino acid sequence together with its V-gene family, and reads without a unique V-gene family were excluded. A later analysis removed over 500 highly shared, low-generation-probability nucleotide sequences to deal with suspected cross-contamination and a sequencing artifact. In a later analysis, a clonal expansion index for each public chain was calculated from normalized within-repertoire ranks of inferred template counts. A later analysis computed generation probabilities with a VDJ recombination model fitted to out-of-frame rearrangements, and checked the results against IGoR. Hypergeometric tests were used in a later analysis to score TCR-TCR, TCR-HLA and TCR-CMV co-occurrence, with a repertoire-size bias correction applied to the TCR pairs. A later analysis estimated false discovery rates by permuting HLA or CMV assignments 20 times. A later analysis grouped co-occurring TCRs with DBSCAN, adding TCRdist sequence similarity when clustering within HLA-allele-positive subsets. Repertoires with fewer than 30,000 or more than 120,000 public chains, plus five repertoires with anomalous nucleotide sharing, were excluded from co-occurrence clustering. TCRdb retrieved this table from immuneACCESS and kept in-frame rearrangements only. Not all clones are present; in checked studies, unresolved V genes account for under half, and no reason is known for the remainder. The D gene and trimming were derived from the DNA, and the V and J assignments and clone size from that table. Present in this sample are around 190,000 clones, around nine tenths of which were seen just once. Clones ranked in the top ten supply around 1.5% of the sample.

The sequence derives from a young woman in good health and CMV-seronegative. Sequenced sample: PBMCs.

The DNA sequence reads TGTGCCAGTAGCCCATGGGACAGGCGGAATTCACCCCTCCACTTT. This sequence encodes CASSPWDRRNSPLHF. The receptor chain draws on TRBV19 and TRBJ1-6, with 8 bases in between that match TRBD1. Compared with germline, V lacks 6 bases and J lacks 7 bases; bases without a gene match: 8. From the cysteine through the phenylalanine, the CDR3 covers 15 amino acids. Solely the CDR3 DNA is kept, with 45 bases framed from the first base. CDR1 LNHDA and CDR2 SQIVND were looked up in the germline V gene (reference sequence).